Shown below are 12 T cell receptor beta chains from a single sample sequenced in a study of tumour-infiltrating T cells in Burkitt lymphoma. The repertoire was sequenced with immunoSEQ multiplex PCR; TCRdb's copy has only in-frame clones and lacks some. The sample includes around 1,800 clones, roughly 18% seen only once; the top ten take roughly 13%. Sequenced: tumor tissue. These receptors all come from a human donor with diffuse large B-cell lymphoma.

This clone turned up a few times. The chain uses TRBV29-1 and TRBJ2-7, with a possible D match to TRBD1 (6 bases). The germline gives CDR1 SQVTM, CDR2 ANQGSEA. Trimming pared 3 bases from V and 6 bases from J, leaving 15 bases between. This CDR3 is 13 amino acids long. The CDR3 here is CSVEDSFPPEQYF. CDR3 bases: TGCAGCGTTGAGGACAGCTTCCCTCCCGAGCAGTACTTC.

The sample holds one count of this clone. V usage is TRBV5-1 and J usage is TRBJ2-2, with 9 bases matching TRBD2. The CDR3 is 17 residues long. The ends lost 5 bases at V and 6 bases at J; junction bases unmatched: 14. From germline, CDR1 is SGHRS and CDR2 YFSETQ. In nucleotides, the CDR3 is TGCGCCAGCAGGAACACGGCAGGCGGGGGGGGAGCCGGGGAGCTGTTTTTT. The encoded protein is CASRNTAGGGGAGELFF.

This clone was seen a handful of times. DNA of the CDR3: TGCAGCGTTCGGCCTGAAGGGGGCTCGAACACTGAAGCTTTCTTT. Translation: CSVRPEGGSNTEAFF. The chain joins TRBV29-1 to TRBJ1-1; the match to TRBD1 covers 7 bases. CDR3 length: 15 residues. Unmatched junction bases numbered 10, after V lost 5 bases and J lost 1 base. Germline V gene sequence: CDR1 SQVTM, CDR2 ANQGSEA.

There are a few counts of this clone. CDR3 DNA sequence: TGTGCCAGCAGCTCCAGGCCCCAAGAGGAAAAACTGTTTTTT. Translation: CASSSRPQEEKLFF. The chain links TRBV11-2 to TRBJ1-4; D is unresolved. V was clipped by 4 bases and J by 8 bases, with 14 bases between them. This CDR3 is 14 amino acids long. CDR1 and CDR2 (germline): SGHAT, FQNNGV.

V and J are TRBV30 and TRBJ1-1; D not certain. The germline V and J ends were trimmed by 6 bases and 5 bases, with 16 bases remaining between them. In germline, CDR1 is GTSNPN, CDR2 SVGIG (reference sequence). There are 13 residues in the CDR3. DNA for the CDR3: TGTGCCTGCCGCCCGACTCTATGGACTGAAGCTTTCTTT. It specifies CACRPTLWTEAFF. Looking up the rest from reference TRBV30 and TRBJ1-1 gives the full variable domain: SQTIHQWPATLVQPVGSPLSLECTVEGTSNPNLYWYRQAAGRGLQLLFYSVGIGQISSEVPQNLSASRPQDRQFILSSKKLLLSDSGFYLCACRPTLWTEAFFGQGTRLTVV.

This clone was found a few times. The chain combines TRBV7-2 with TRBJ2-7; 9 bases are shared with TRBD1. This CDR3 contains 17 residues. Per the germline V gene, CDR1 is SGHTA and CDR2 is FQGNSA. V shed 5 bases, J shed 1 base, and the junction held 12 bases outside the gene matches. The CDR3 bases are TGTGCCAGCAGCCCCATCTCCGCCGGGACAGGGTCCTACGAGCAGTACTTC. It encodes CASSPISAGTGSYEQYF.

In this sample, this clone turned up a few times. The CDR3 loop reads CASSLDEERSTDTQYF. CDR3 coding DNA: TGCGCCAGCAGCTTGGATGAAGAGCGGAGCACAGATACGCAGTATTTT. The chain carries TRBV5-1 and TRBJ2-3, with D tentatively TRBD2 (5 bases). V was clipped by 0 bases and J by 0 bases, with 11 bases between them. The CDR3 spans 16 residues. In germline, CDR1 is SGHRS, CDR2 YFSETQ.

The chain has TRBV27 and TRBJ1-2, with 10 nucleotides matching TRBD1. Unmatched junction bases numbered 15, after V lost 6 bases and J lost 8 bases. The CDR3 is made up of 16 amino acids. Germline V gives CDR1 MNHEY, CDR2 SMNVEV (reference sequence). Written as DNA, the CDR3 is TGTGCCAGCAGCCGACAGGGGGCGCCTTCCATGGGGGGCTACACCTTC. This encodes CASSRQGAPSMGGYTF.

There are a few counts of this clone. Given a far larger clone just one base away, this is likely a sequencing read error. V is TRBV4-1 and J is TRBJ1-5; D uncertain. CDR3 length equals 16 residues. V was pared by 5 bases and J by 4 bases, with 18 bases between. CDR1 is MGHRA and CDR2 is YSYEKL in the germline V gene. This chain's CDR3 is CASSFAFGSVNQPQHF. The CDR3 DNA sequence: TGCGCCAGCAGCTTTGCTTTCGGGAGTGTGAATCAGCCCCAGCATTTT.

The V and J genes are TRBV14 and TRBJ2-1; 8 bases match TRBD1. The V gene's germline CDR1 is SGHDN and CDR2 FVKESK. The CDR3 is made up of 15 amino acids. The ends lost 3 bases at V and 10 bases at J; junction bases unmatched: 11. CDR3: CASSHDRGWVGEQFF. The CDR3 DNA is TGTGCCAGCAGCCATGACAGGGGTTGGGTCGGCGAGCAGTTCTTC.

This clone was seen a single time. The chain employs TRBV6-1 and TRBJ2-7; 9 bases line up with TRBD1. The length of the CDR3 is 14 residues. Looked up from germline, CDR1 is MNHNS and CDR2 is SASEGT. The junction had 8 bases not matched to a gene; V was cut back by 8 bases and J by 3 bases. The CDR3 DNA reads TGTGCCAGCGCGGAGGGACAGGGACGCTACGAGCAGTACTTC. Residues: CASAEGQGRYEQYF.

This clone occurred a few times. The CDR3: CAYGGRSTDTQYF. The CDR3 DNA reads as TGTGCCTACGGGGGCCGTAGCACAGATACGCAGTATTTT. The rearrangement uses TRBV28 and TRBJ2-3, with D perhaps TRBD1 or TRBD2 (6 bases each). This CDR3 region has 13 residues. V was cut by 11 bases and J by 0 bases, with 12 bases left in between. CDR1 MDHEN and CDR2 SYDVKM come from the germline V gene.